One and the same sample provided the 16 T cell receptor beta chains below, sequenced in a study of beta chain features in type 1 diabetes. Expressed TCRB transcripts were sequenced because the entire RNA isolate underwent reverse transcription. TCRdb keeps only in-frame clones here, not all; method: immunoSEQ multiplex PCR. The repertoire holds some 160,000 clones, with 7.5% to 10% as singletons. The sequencing input was central memory CD4+ T cells from blood. These receptors all come from a woman in her late teens or twenties in good health.

This clone occurred a few times. This chain uses TRBV30 with TRBJ1-1; 8 nucleotides align to TRBD1. The CDR3 totals 13 residues. Germline-derived CDR1 and CDR2 are GTSNPN and SVGIG (reference sequence). V shed 0 bases, J shed 11 bases, and the junction held 8 bases outside the gene matches. CDR3 region: CAWSVSRTGMAFF. The CDR3, as DNA: TGTGCCTGGAGTGTATCAAGGACAGGGATGGCTTTCTTT.

This clone was observed a handful of times. The V call is TRBV7-8, the J call TRBJ2-1; TRBD1 is a possible D gene (6 bases). Germline assignment: CDR1 SGHVS and CDR2 FQNEAQ. This CDR3 is built from 14 residues. The V and J ends lost 3 bases and 6 bases respectively, with 12 bases between them. The CDR3, as DNA: TGTGCCAGCAGCTTTACAGGGACGTCCAATGAGCAGTTCTTC. Its translation: CASSFTGTSNEQFF.

This clone was picked up a small number of times. The chain is built from TRBV4-2 and TRBJ2-7; no clear D gene. The CDR3 is 15 residues long. V was shortened by 0 bases and J by 6 bases, with 15 bases between the two germline ends. Looked up from germline, CDR1 is LGHNA and CDR2 is YNFKEQ. DNA for the CDR3: TGTGCCAGCAGCCAAGAATTAGCCCTTGTACCCGAGCAGTACTTC. Amino acids: CASSQELALVPEQYF.

This clone occurred a few times. The same CDR3 arises from other DNA sequences in this sample as well. The V call is TRBV5-1, the J call TRBJ2-5, with D perhaps TRBD1 (5 bases). The V gene lost 3 bases and the J gene lost 1 base, with 7 bases spanning the gap. The CDR3 extends over 13 amino acids. In germline, CDR1 is SGHRS, CDR2 YFSETQ. Written as DNA, the CDR3 is TGCGCCAGCAGCTCTAGGGGCCAAGAGACCCAGTACTTC. Translation: CASSSRGQETQYF.

This clone occurred a few times. Other DNA variants within this sample encode the same CDR3. The V call is TRBV5-1, the J call TRBJ2-3; 14 bases agree with TRBD2. J was trimmed by 3 bases and V by 3 bases; bases with no gene match: 3. Per the germline V gene, CDR1 is SGHRS and CDR2 is YFSETQ. The CDR3 has 16 residues. The CDR3 sequence is CASSSGTSGSTDTQYF. The CDR3 DNA is TGCGCCAGCAGCTCCGGGACTAGCGGGAGTACAGATACGCAGTATTTT. Full variable domain (outside the CDR3, taken from reference TRBV5-1 and TRBJ2-3): KAGVTQTPRYLIKTRGQQVTLSCSPISGHRSVSWYQQTPGQGLQFLFEYFSETQRNKGNFPGRFSGRQFSNSRSEMNVSTLELGDSALYLCASSSGTSGSTDTQYFGPGTRLTVL.

J is TRBJ1-5 and V is TRBV15, with a possible D match to TRBD1 (6 bases). The CDR3 has 15 amino acids. Germline V gene data show CDR1 as LNHNV and CDR2 as YYDKDF (reference sequence). V lost 2 bases and J 0 bases, leaving 8 bases between the germline ends. CDR3 loop: CATSRFRGSNQPQHF. The CDR3 coding sequence is TGTGCCACCAGCAGATTCAGGGGTAGCAATCAGCCCCAGCATTTT.

This clone appeared many times. The genes are TRBV7-2 and TRBJ2-2; 9 bases line up with TRBD2. The CDR3 is 15 residues long. Looked up from germline, CDR1 is SGHTA and CDR2 is FQGNSA. V shed 5 bases and J 5 bases; nucleotides not matched to a gene: 6. Written as DNA, the CDR3 is TGTGCCAGCAGCCAAGCGGGGGGAGGGACCGGGGAGCTGTTTTTT. As protein: CASSQAGGGTGELFF.

This clone turned up a few times. Here the CDR3 reads CASSLRQANEKLFF. The CDR3 DNA follows: TGTGCCAGCAGCTTACGCCAGGCTAATGAAAAACTGTTTTTT. The rearrangement links TRBV7-9 to TRBJ1-4; D uncertain. The V end lost 2 bases, the J end lost 3 bases, and 7 bases lay between the germline ends. Germline lookup yields CDR1 SEHNR and CDR2 FQNEAQ (reference sequence). CDR3 length: 14 residues.

This clone was observed a few times. This chain joins TRBV18 and TRBJ1-1; D ambiguous. The germline CDR1 and CDR2 sequences are KGHSH and LQKENI. With 3 bases removed from V and 0 bases from J, the gap between germline ends came to 8 bases. The CDR3 consists of 14 residues. The chain's CDR3 is CASSPIPVNTEAFF. The CDR3 DNA follows: TGTGCCAGCTCACCCATTCCAGTGAACACTGAAGCTTTCTTT. Drawing the rest from reference TRBV18 and TRBJ1-1, the complete variable domain is NAGVMQNPRHLVRRRGQEARLRCSPMKGHSHVYWYRQLPEEGLKFMVYLQKENIIDESGMPKERFSAEFPKEGPSILRIQQVVRGDSAAYFCASSPIPVNTEAFFGQGTRLTVV.

This sequence joins TRBV30 and TRBJ1-1; D possibly corresponds to TRBD1 (5 bases). From germline, CDR1 is GTSNPN and CDR2 SVGIG (reference sequence). Trimming took off 2 bases at V and 5 bases at J, with 9 bases between the two ends. The CDR3 consists of 12 residues. CDR3 amino acids: CAWSPRVTEAFF. CDR3 sequence (DNA): TGTGCCTGGAGTCCCAGGGTGACTGAAGCTTTCTTT.

This chain connects TRBV30 to TRBJ1-1, with D possibly being TRBD1 (5 bases). This CDR3 contains 13 residues. Per germline, CDR1 GTSNPN and CDR2 SVGIG (reference sequence). V was trimmed by 4 bases and J by 4 bases, leaving 13 bases between them. CDR3 sequence reads: CAWTLGGRTEAFF. The CDR3, as DNA: TGTGCCTGGACCCTGGGGGGTCGCACTGAAGCTTTCTTT.

This clone turned up a few times. The rearrangement joins TRBV30 to TRBJ2-6; 11 bases fit TRBD1. Germline V gives CDR1 GTSNPN, CDR2 SVGIG (reference sequence). With V trimmed by 5 bases and J by 0 bases, 3 bases remained unmatched. The CDR3 consists of 16 residues. The CDR3 nucleotides read TGTGCCTGGTGGGGGACAGGGGGCTCTGGGGCCAACGTCCTGACTTTC. Translating it yields CAWWGTGGSGANVLTF.

Only a few counts were recorded for this clone. The rearrangement links TRBV19 to TRBJ2-4; no reliable D call. The CDR3 length is 11 residues. Germline loops: CDR1 LNHDA, CDR2 SQIVND (reference sequence). V gave up 6 bases and J gave up 8 bases, with 8 bases separating them. CDR3 amino acids: CASSFQDIQYF. CDR3 coding DNA: TGTGCCAGTAGCTTTCAGGACATTCAGTACTTC. The full variable domain, completed using reference TRBV19 and TRBJ2-4, is DGGITQSPKYLFRKEGQNVTLSCEQNLNHDAMYWYRQDPGQGLRLIYYSQIVNDFQKGDIAEGYSVSREKKESFPLTVTSAQKNPTAFYLCASSFQDIQYFGAGTRLSVL.

This clone has just a few counts. The gene calls are TRBV4-1 and TRBJ1-2; 8 bases are a match to TRBD1. CDR3 length equals 15 residues. Germline V gene data show CDR1 as MGHRA and CDR2 as YSYEKL. Trimming at V came to 0 bases and at J to 3 bases, leaving 3 bases not matched to a gene. CDR3 bases: TGCGCCAGCAGCCAAGACCCAGGGGGCGACTATGGCTACACCTTC. This translates into CASSQDPGGDYGYTF.

There are a few counts of this clone. The V gene is TRBV14, the J gene TRBJ1-4, with D perhaps matching TRBD1 (6 bases). Germline V lookup: CDR1 SGHDN, CDR2 FVKESK. This CDR3 region has 16 residues. V was pared by 2 bases and J by 7 bases, with 17 bases between. The CDR3 DNA reads TGTGCCAGCAGCCAAATTGGACAGTACGGTGGTGAAAAACTGTTTTTT. The encoded protein is CASSQIGQYGGEKLFF.

This chain uses TRBV2 with TRBJ1-5, with a possible D match to TRBD1 (5 bases). This CDR3 comprises 17 residues. Germline assignment: CDR1 SNHLY and CDR2 FYNNEI. The V gene lost 5 bases and the J gene lost 0 bases, with 17 bases spanning the gap. CDR3 nucleotides: TGTGCCAGCAGTTCTGGGGCCAGAGCACATAGCAATCAGCCCCAGCATTTT. Protein: CASSSGARAHSNQPQHF.